One T cell receptor (beta chain) is described in this entry. This sample stems from a study of blood T cell repertoires in COVID-19. TCRdb's table, derived via immunoSEQ multiplex PCR, lists solely in-frame clones and lacks some. The sample consists of over 120,000 clones, 70% to 80% of them appearing once. This CDR3 contains 15 residues. Germline V CDR1 and CDR2: KGHSH, LQKENI. The V end was cut by 6 bases, the J end by 0 bases, with 9 bases between. The TCR was taken from a woman aged 45-65 years with active or convalescent COVID-19. The V call is TRBV18, the J call TRBJ2-6; D not certain. The sample was peripheral blood. CDR3 protein: CASSTRVSGANVLTF. The CDR3 DNA reads as TGTGCCAGCTCCACACGGGTCTCTGGGGCCAACGTCCTGACTTTC.